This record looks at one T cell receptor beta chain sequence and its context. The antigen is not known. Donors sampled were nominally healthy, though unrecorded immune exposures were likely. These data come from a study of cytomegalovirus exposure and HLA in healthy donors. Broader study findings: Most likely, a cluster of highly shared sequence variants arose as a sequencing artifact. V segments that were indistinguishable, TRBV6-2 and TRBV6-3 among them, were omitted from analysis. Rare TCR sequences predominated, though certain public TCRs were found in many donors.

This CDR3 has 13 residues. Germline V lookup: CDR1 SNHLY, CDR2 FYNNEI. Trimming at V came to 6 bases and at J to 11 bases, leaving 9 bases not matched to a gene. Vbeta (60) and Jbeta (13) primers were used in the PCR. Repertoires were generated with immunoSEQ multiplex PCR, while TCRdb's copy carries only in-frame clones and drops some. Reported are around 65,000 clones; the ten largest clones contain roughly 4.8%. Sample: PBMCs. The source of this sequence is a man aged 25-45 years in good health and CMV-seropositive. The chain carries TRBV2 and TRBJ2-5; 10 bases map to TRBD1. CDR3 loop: CASSGQGEREQYF. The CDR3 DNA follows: TGTGCCAGCAGCGGACAGGGGGAAAGAGAGCAGTACTTC.